The present entry profiles one T cell receptor beta chain with its context. The antigen is unknown. At one of its ends the junction is not consistent with the germline gene, which may arise from a read error. The sample originates from a study of cytomegalovirus exposure and HLA in healthy donors. Study-wide findings and caveats: Rare sequences made up most TCRs, while some public TCRs were found in many donors. The study dropped some indistinguishable V segments, TRBV6-2 and TRBV6-3 among them.

Germline loops: CDR1 MNHEY, CDR2 SMNVEV (reference sequence). The CDR3 has 17 amino acids. The PCR had 60 Vbeta and 13 Jbeta primers. Profiling relied on immunoSEQ multiplex PCR, and the TCRdb table lists in-frame clones only, not all of them. This sample has 140,000 to 150,000 clones, with approximately 72% found just once. The rearrangement links TRBV27 to TRBJ1-5; the D is unclear. The sample consisted of PBMCs. This clonotype was obtained from a man aged 40-50 years in good health and CMV-seronegative. The CDR3 DNA reads as TGTGCCAGCAGCTTAGTCGGGAATCTTCTTGGCAATCAGCCCCAGAATTTT. Protein product: CASSLVGNLLGNQPQNF.